This is a list of T cell receptor beta chains from one sample in a study of T-cell reconstitution after alpha-beta-depleted transplantation in children. TCRdb analysed the PCR reads with MiXCR anew, one entry per CDR3 protein. Of about half a million distinct CDR3 sequences listed, approximately 12% are singletons. The sample here was PBMCs from the stem cell graft donor, taken from the stem cell graft. Receptors were obtained from a human donor who donated a stem cell graft to a child with combined immunodeficiency. The CDR3 runs from the conserved cysteine through the conserved F or W. A D gene is named only where the DNA matches it firmly. The listing skips clone size in some rows; elsewhere it reads once, few, many or a size class.

j_call clone_size d_call v_call cdr3_aa cdr3_nt
TRBJ2-2 few - TRBV29-1 CSVEGPANTGELFF TGCAGCGTTGAAGGACCAGCGAACACCGGGGAGCTGTTTTTT
TRBJ1-1 many - TRBV29-1 CSVVDTLEAFF TGCAGCGTTGTGGACACTCTTGAAGCTTTCTTT
TRBJ1-2 - - TRBV9 CASSGANYGYTF TGTGCCAGCAGCGGAGCTAACTATGGCTACACCTTC
TRBJ2-7 - - TRBV20-1 CSARVSMTYEQYF TGCAGTGCTAGAGTTTCGATGACCTACGAGCAGTACTTC
TRBJ2-7 many TRBD1 TRBV25-1 CASSESGTGHEQYF TGTGCCAGCAGTGAATCCGGGACAGGTCACGAGCAGTACTTC
TRBJ1-1 few - TRBV7-3 CASSHGGEAFF TGTGCCAGCAGCCACGGCGGTGAAGCTTTCTTT
TRBJ2-2 many - TRBV24-1 CATSDPTGELFF TGTGCCACCAGTGACCCGACCGGGGAGCTGTTTTTT
TRBJ1-1 few TRBD1 TRBV6-5 CASSSPGGRTEAFF TGTGCCAGCAGTTCCCCAGGGGGTCGCACTGAAGCTTTCTTT
TRBJ2-7 few - TRBV7-8 CASSLVMVPMMEQYF TGTGCCAGCAGCTTAGTGATGGTCCCCATGATGGAGCAGTACTTC
TRBJ2-7 many TRBD1 TRBV27 CASSLGTGVGQYF TGTGCCAGCAGTCTCGGGACAGGGGTCGGGCAGTACTTC
TRBJ2-1 - - TRBV10-3 CAISESARHSYNEQFF TGTGCCATCAGTGAGTCGGCGCGCCACTCCTACAATGAGCAGTTCTTC
TRBJ2-1 few TRBD2 TRBV5-1 CASSFDGTTYNEQFF TGCGCCAGCAGCTTTGACGGGACTACCTACAATGAGCAGTTCTTC
TRBJ2-1 many - TRBV7-2 CASSLDGVNEQFF TGTGCCAGCAGCTTAGACGGAGTCAATGAGCAGTTCTTC
TRBJ2-1 many - TRBV4-3 CASSQDKARVHNEQFF TGCGCCAGCAGCCAAGATAAGGCCAGGGTTCATAATGAGCAGTTCTTC
TRBJ2-2 few TRBD1 TRBV6-1 CASSSRQGARRMELFF TGTGCCAGCAGCTCACGACAGGGGGCCCGAAGGATGGAGCTGTTTTTT
TRBJ2-1 few TRBD2 TRBV7-3 CASRPSGENEQFF TGTGCCAGTCGGCCTAGCGGGGAGAATGAGCAGTTCTTC
TRBJ2-3 many - TRBV24-1 CATSQATDTQYF TGTGCCACCAGTCAGGCCACAGATACGCAGTATTTT
TRBJ1-2 - TRBD1 TRBV3-1 CASSQMTGANYGYTF TGTGCCAGCAGCCAGATGACAGGGGCAAACTATGGCTACACCTTC
TRBJ1-4 few - TRBV5-6 CASSPAPSWTEKLFF TGTGCCAGCAGCCCTGCCCCCAGTTGGACTGAAAAACTGTTTTTT
TRBJ2-1 few TRBD2 TRBV11-3 CASSLEGTTAYNEQFF TGTGCCAGCAGCTTAGAAGGGACTACCGCCTACAATGAGCAGTTCTTC
TRBJ2-7 many TRBD2 TRBV7-8 CASSLELGLAGAYEQYF TGTGCCAGCAGCTTAGAATTGGGACTAGCGGGCGCCTACGAGCAGTACTTC
TRBJ2-7 few - TRBV7-3 CASSPFLGYEQYF TGTGCCAGCAGCCCCTTCTTGGGGTACGAGCAGTACTTC
TRBJ2-2 few - TRBV12-3/TRBV12-4 CASSLGGPPVGELFF TGTGCCAGCAGTTTAGGTGGCCCCCCAGTCGGGGAGCTGTTTTTT
TRBJ2-3 - - TRBV12-3/TRBV12-4 CASTLGVRVKGDTQYF TGTGCCAGCACTTTAGGAGTACGGGTTAAGGGGGATACGCAGTATTTT